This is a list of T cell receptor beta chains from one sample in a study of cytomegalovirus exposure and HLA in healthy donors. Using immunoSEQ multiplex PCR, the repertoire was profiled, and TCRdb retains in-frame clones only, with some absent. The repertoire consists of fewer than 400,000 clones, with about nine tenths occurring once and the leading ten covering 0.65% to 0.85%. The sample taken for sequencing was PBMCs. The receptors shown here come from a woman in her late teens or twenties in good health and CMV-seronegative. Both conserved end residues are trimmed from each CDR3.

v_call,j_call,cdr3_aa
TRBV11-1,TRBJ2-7,ASSLEAGVYEQY
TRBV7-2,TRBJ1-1,ASSLARGPHANTEAF
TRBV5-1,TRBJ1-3,ASSLAEVNGNTIY
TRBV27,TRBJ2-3,ASSLGLASDTQY
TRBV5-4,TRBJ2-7,ASSLGGQGTYEQY
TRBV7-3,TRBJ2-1,ASSLGNNNEQF
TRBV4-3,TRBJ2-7,ASSPFSASYEQY
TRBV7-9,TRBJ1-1,ASSFRDDTEAF
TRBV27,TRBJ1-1,ASRKGLPAFNTEAF
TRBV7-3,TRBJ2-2,ASSLFSTSGMDTGELF
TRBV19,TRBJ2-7,ASSIQVGVSYEQY
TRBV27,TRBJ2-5,ASSPRLQETQY
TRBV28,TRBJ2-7,ASSPSGITYEQY
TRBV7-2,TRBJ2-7,ASSRSGWAYEQY
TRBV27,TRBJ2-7,ASSPTFGWSYEQY
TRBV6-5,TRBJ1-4,ASSRQGWEKLF
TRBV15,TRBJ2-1,ATSRDGQLGSEQF
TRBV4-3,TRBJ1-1,ASSQEGQGRTEAF
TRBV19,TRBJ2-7,ATSSGEYYEQY
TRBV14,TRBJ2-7,ASSQVSGKYEQY